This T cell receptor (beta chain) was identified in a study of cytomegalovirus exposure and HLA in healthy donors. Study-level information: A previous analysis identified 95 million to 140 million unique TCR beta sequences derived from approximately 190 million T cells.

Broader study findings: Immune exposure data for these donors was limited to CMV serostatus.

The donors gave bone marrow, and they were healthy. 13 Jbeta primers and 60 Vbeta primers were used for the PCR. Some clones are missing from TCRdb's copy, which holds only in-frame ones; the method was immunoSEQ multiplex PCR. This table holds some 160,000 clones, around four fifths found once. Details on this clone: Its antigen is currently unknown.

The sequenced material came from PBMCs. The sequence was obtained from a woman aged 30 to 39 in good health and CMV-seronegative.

In DNA, the CDR3 is TGTGCCAGCAGCTTAATCGAGGGTGATACGCAGTATTTT. Translated, it gives CASSLIEGDTQYF. The chain employs TRBV7-9 and TRBJ2-3, with a weak D call TRBD2 (5 bases). This CDR3 contains 13 residues. V was cut by 2 bases and J by 6 bases, with 9 bases left in between. Germline V gene sequence: CDR1 SEHNR, CDR2 FQNEAQ (reference sequence). Based on the CDR3 plus reference TRBV7-9 and TRBJ2-3, the full variable domain is DTGVSQNPRHKITKRGQNVTFRCDPISEHNRLYWYRQTLGQGPEFLTYFQNEAQLEKSRLLSDRFSAERPKGSFSTLEIQRTEQGDSAMYLCASSLIEGDTQYFGPGTRLTVL.